The clone carrying this T cell receptor (beta chain) turned up a few times. Its antigen is not known. Using its own MiXCR run on the 5' RACE reads, TCRdb lists one record per CDR3 protein. The table shows some 250,000 distinct CDR3 sequences, with 20% to 30% occurring only once. The data were obtained in a study of CD8 T cells in ankylosing spondylitis. Whole-study findings and limits: Disease-linked clones reportedly showed significant enrichment in matched ankylosing spondylitis synovial fluid. A motif of eight highly homologous TCR beta variants was seen as apparently characteristic of ankylosing spondylitis blood. Relatively rare in peripheral blood, disease-linked clones were also CD8+.

The CDR3 length is 13 residues. The trim removed 0 bases at V and 5 bases at J, leaving 3 bases unmatched. The germline V gene has CDR1 DFQATT and CDR2 SNEGSKA (reference sequence). This chain uses TRBV20-1 with TRBJ1-1, with 7 bases aligning to TRBD1. This receptor was identified in a male donor with ankylosing spondylitis or in good health (not recorded which). The material sequenced was blood, either unsorted or a sorted T cell fraction (not recorded which). CDR3 bases: TGCAGTGCTAGAGACCAACAGGGGACTGAAGCTTTCTTT. Translation gives CSARDQQGTEAFF.